The next 22 T cell receptor beta chains were all read from a single sample in a study of cytomegalovirus exposure and HLA in healthy donors. Primers included in the PCR were 60 Vbeta and 13 Jbeta primers. Produced via immunoSEQ multiplex PCR; TCRdb's table is partial and in-frame only. The sample has 80,000 to 100,000 clones; approximately 71% are singletons. Input material: PBMCs. Every receptor here comes from a woman under 30 in good health and CMV-seropositive.

This sequence joins TRBV10-3 and TRBJ1-5, with a possible D match to TRBD1 (5 bases). The CDR3 totals 16 residues. CDR1 ENHRY and CDR2 SYGVKD come from the germline V gene. V was trimmed by 5 bases and J by 5 bases, leaving 19 bases between them. Here the CDR3 reads CAISNSPTVSDQPQHF. CDR3 in DNA: TGTGCCATCAGTAACTCTCCGACAGTTAGTGATCAGCCCCAGCATTTT.

The chain combines TRBV7-8 with TRBJ1-2, with 10 bases aligning to TRBD1. The CDR3 has 14 residues. The germline V gene encodes CDR1 SGHVS and CDR2 FQNEAQ. The V segment lost 5 bases and the J segment 8 bases; nucleotides outside the gene matches: 8. This CDR3 is CASSPDRGTGGYTF. The CDR3 DNA follows: TGTGCCAGCAGCCCGGACAGGGGGACGGGGGGCTACACCTTC.

A few counts support this clone. V is TRBV11-2 and J is TRBJ1-1; TRBD1 aligns across 7 bases. The CDR3 runs 14 residues. CDR1 SGHAT and CDR2 FQNNGV come from the germline V gene. The trim removed 5 bases at V and 0 bases at J, leaving 3 bases unmatched. CDR3 in amino acids: CASSPDRVNTEAFF. The CDR3 bases are TGTGCCAGCAGCCCCGACAGGGTGAACACTGAAGCTTTCTTT.

This clone was found a few times. The J gene is TRBJ2-7, the V gene TRBV28, with 16 bases that match TRBD2. CDR1 is MDHEN, CDR2 SYDVKM, per germline. The CDR3 has 20 residues. The J segment lost 2 bases and the V segment lost 5 bases, leaving 15 bases of the junction unmatched. The CDR3 region has the DNA TGTGCCAGCAGTATGGCGGGACTAGCGGGAGGGAAAAAAACAGCCTACGAGCAGTACTTC. Its translation: CASSMAGLAGGKKTAYEQYF.

This chain uses TRBV6-1 with TRBJ2-5; D is unresolved. The CDR3 loop spans 10 amino acids. With 6 bases removed from V and 5 bases from J, the gap between germline ends came to 4 bases. CDR1 MNHNS and CDR2 SASEGT come from the germline V gene. The CDR3 region is CASREETQYF. The CDR3 nucleotides are TGTGCCAGCAGGGAGGAGACCCAGTACTTC.

The genes are TRBV5-6 and TRBJ2-1; TRBD2 might be the D (5 bases). Per the germline V gene, CDR1 is SGHDT and CDR2 is YYEEEE. This CDR3 is 15 amino acids long. V dropped 2 bases and J dropped 8 bases, with 17 bases sitting between them. CDR3 sequence: CASSLRDLGVDEQFF. CDR3 in DNA: TGTGCCAGCAGCTTAAGAGACTTGGGAGTAGATGAGCAGTTCTTC.

For this clone: Other nucleotide sequences in the sample specify the same CDR3. V is TRBV12-5 and J is TRBJ2-3; D might be TRBD2 (7 bases). Germline assignment: CDR1 LGHNT and CDR2 FRNRAP. The CDR3 length is 15 residues. V shed 0 bases and J shed 4 bases, with 11 bases lying between them. The CDR3 reads CASGLVRGAADTQYF. The CDR3 coding sequence is TGTGCTAGTGGTTTGGTCCGGGGGGCAGCAGATACGCAGTATTTT.

Turning to this clone: Within the sample, other DNA sequences also encode this same CDR3. The V gene is TRBV7-2, the J gene TRBJ2-3, with 10 bases aligning to TRBD2. The trim removed 3 bases at V and 3 bases at J, leaving 3 bases unmatched. This CDR3 region has 15 residues. Germline lookup yields CDR1 SGHTA and CDR2 FQGNSA. The CDR3 DNA reads TGTGCCAGCAGCTTGGGACTAGCGCAGACAGATACGCAGTATTTT. Translated: CASSLGLAQTDTQYF.

This sequence joins TRBV29-1 and TRBJ1-3; D unclear. Germline V gene sequence: CDR1 SQVTM, CDR2 ANQGSEA. This CDR3 spans 13 amino acids. V lost 6 bases, J lost 0 bases, and 9 bases lay in between. The chain's CDR3 is CSVQTRSGNTIYF. The CDR3 region has the DNA TGCAGCGTCCAAACTCGCTCTGGAAACACCATATATTTT.

This clone was found a few times. V is TRBV27 and J is TRBJ1-5, with TRBD1 matching over 7 bases. There are 17 residues in the CDR3. Trimming cost V 6 bases and J 0 bases; bases outside gene matches: 11. Looked up from germline, CDR1 is MNHEY and CDR2 is SMNVEV (reference sequence). CDR3 nucleotides: TGTGCCAGCAGCCCGGGACAGCATCAGTATAGCAATCAGCCCCAGCATTTT. Residues: CASSPGQHQYSNQPQHF.

V is TRBV15 and J is TRBJ1-1; TRBD1 might be the D (6 bases). Germline V gene lookup returns CDR1 LNHNV and CDR2 YYDKDF (reference sequence). Between the trimmed V and J ends, which lost 0 bases and 4 bases, there was a span of 18 bases. The CDR3 is 17 amino acids. The CDR3 DNA sequence: TGTGCCACCAGCAGAGATCTGGGGGCCGCGGGTCCCACTGAAGCTTTCTTT. This gives the protein CATSRDLGAAGPTEAFF.

The rearrangement uses TRBV7-2 and TRBJ2-2, with TRBD2 identical over 7 bases. The V gene end was trimmed by 9 bases and the J gene end by 4 bases; junction bases not matched to a gene: 11. Germline CDR1 SGHTA, CDR2 FQGNSA. CDR3 length equals 15 residues. CDR3 loop: CASPPGTTITGELFF. Here the CDR3 DNA reads TGTGCCAGTCCCCCCGGGACTACCATCACCGGGGAGCTGTTTTTT.

CDR3 coding DNA: TGCGCCAGCAGCCAAGAGGTTCGGGCCTACGAGCAGTACTTC. Translating it yields CASSQEVRAYEQYF. The genes are TRBV4-3 and TRBJ2-7; no clear D. Trimming removed 0 bases at V and 2 bases at J, with 8 bases between. The CDR3 totals 14 residues. Germline values: CDR1 LGHNA, CDR2 YSLEER.

The chain couples TRBV5-6 to TRBJ2-7, with 9 bases aligning to TRBD1. Unmatched junction bases numbered 7, after V lost 4 bases and J lost 2 bases. This CDR3 region has 15 residues. CDR1 SGHDT and CDR2 YYEEEE come from the germline V gene. CDR3 nucleotides: TGTGCCAGCAGCCTAGGACAGGGGACTCCCTACGAGCAGTACTTC. This encodes CASSLGQGTPYEQYF.

The V and J genes are TRBV27 and TRBJ2-7, with D maybe TRBD2 (5 bases). From germline, CDR1 is MNHEY and CDR2 SMNVEV (reference sequence). The CDR3 spans 13 residues. V lost 10 bases to trimming and J lost 0 bases, with 13 bases between them. The CDR3 region has the DNA TGTGCCACCCCAGCGGACGCCTCCTACGAGCAGTACTTC. It is translated as CATPADASYEQYF.

V gene TRBV7-3 combines with J gene TRBJ2-1; a possible D gene is TRBD2 (7 bases). The CDR3 has 15 residues. Per the germline V gene, CDR1 is SGHTA and CDR2 is FQGTGA. Trimming removed 6 bases at V and 0 bases at J, with 12 bases between. The CDR3 reads CASRRGGPSYNEQFF. CDR3 nucleotides: TGTGCCAGCAGGCGCGGGGGCCCCTCCTACAATGAGCAGTTCTTC.

The V and J genes are TRBV4-3 and TRBJ2-3, with a tentative D call TRBD1 (6 bases). The CDR3 is 15 residues long. Germline CDR1 and CDR2: LGHNA and YSLEER. V was pared by 0 bases and J by 4 bases, with 11 bases between. CDR3 nucleotide sequence: TGCGCCAGCAGCCAAGATCCCGCAGGGGCAGATACGCAGTATTTT. Translated, it gives CASSQDPAGADTQYF.

The CDR3 DNA sequence: TGCGCCAGCAGCTTGCGGGGGACGTACCAAGAGACCCAGTACTTC. This encodes CASSLRGTYQETQYF. The chain carries TRBV5-1 and TRBJ2-5; D may be TRBD2 (6 bases). The V gene's germline CDR1 is SGHRS and CDR2 YFSETQ. Trimming cost V 1 base and J 0 bases, with 10 bases left between them. The CDR3 loop spans 15 amino acids.

The DNA for the CDR3 is TGTGCCAGCAGCCCGGGACTCGCCCATTACAATGAGCAGTTCTTC. Its translation is CASSPGLAHYNEQFF. This chain links TRBV14 with TRBJ2-1; tentative D call: TRBD2 (6 bases). Trimming removed 4 bases at V and 4 bases at J, with 14 bases between. This CDR3 comprises 15 residues. Germline lookup yields CDR1 SGHDN and CDR2 FVKESK.

This clone was seen just once. This rearrangement joins TRBV5-4 to TRBJ2-3, with 9 bases that match TRBD2. This CDR3 has 17 amino acids. Germline-derived CDR1 and CDR2 are SGHNT and YYREEE (reference sequence). V gave up 4 bases and J gave up 1 base; unmatched junction bases: 10. The CDR3 sequence: CASSRGPSGKGTDTQYF. As DNA, the CDR3 is TGTGCCAGCAGCCGGGGGCCTAGCGGGAAGGGCACAGATACGCAGTATTTT.

The rearrangement joins TRBV19 to TRBJ1-3; possible D gene TRBD1, 6 bases. V was clipped by 7 bases and J by 0 bases, with 13 bases between them. Germline V gene sequence: CDR1 LNHDA, CDR2 SQIVND (reference sequence). This CDR3 region has 15 residues. The CDR3 sequence: CASTSTGRSGNTIYF. In DNA form, the CDR3 reads TGTGCCAGTACCTCGACAGGCCGCTCTGGAAACACCATATATTTT. The full variable domain, completed using reference TRBV19 and TRBJ1-3, is DGGITQSPKYLFRKEGQNVTLSCEQNLNHDAMYWYRQDPGQGLRLIYYSQIVNDFQKGDIAEGYSVSREKKESFPLTVTSAQKNPTAFYLCASTSTGRSGNTIYFGEGSWLTVV.

The V and J genes are TRBV5-1 and TRBJ1-5; TRBD1 aligns across 12 bases. The V gene's germline CDR1 is SGHRS and CDR2 YFSETQ. V gave up 0 bases and J gave up 2 bases; unmatched junction bases: 6. The CDR3 extends over 18 amino acids. The CDR3, as DNA: TGCGCCAGCAGCTTGGGGGGACAGGGGGCGCGAGGCAATCAGCCCCAGCATTTT. Amino acids: CASSLGGQGARGNQPQHF.